This T cell receptor (beta chain) was sequenced in a study of shared clonotypes between healthy human individuals. Study summary: Three CD4 naive, three CD4 memory, two CD8 naive and one CD8 memory plate were used per donor. Overall study results and limits: Unshared clonotypes carried lower generation probabilities than those common to all four donors. Limited genetic and exposure-history diversity came from having few donors.

Genomic DNA of every subset was divided equally among multiple immunoSEQ plates. Method: immunoSEQ multiplex PCR; TCRdb's copy keeps in-frame clones and lacks some. This table holds under 350,000 clones, roughly 84% found once. About this clone: Antigen specificity is unknown.

The CDR3 runs to 16 residues. The V end was cut by 1 base, the J end by 2 bases, with 14 bases between. In germline, CDR1 is MGHRA, CDR2 YSYEKL. The chain carries TRBV4-1 and TRBJ2-5; D may be TRBD2 (7 bases). Sample: memory CD8+ T cells sorted from blood. The subset here: CD45RO+ cells pooled with CCR7-negative TemRA cells. This clonotype was sampled from a man younger than 30 in good health. This chain's CDR3 is CASSQVPRGHQETQYF. CDR3 nucleotide sequence: TGCGCCAGCAGCCAAGTCCCGCGGGGGCATCAAGAGACCCAGTACTTC.